Below, 2 T cell receptor beta chains from the same sample are listed, as sequenced in a study of cytomegalovirus exposure and HLA in healthy donors. PCR involved 60 Vbeta and 13 Jbeta primers. The protocol was immunoSEQ multiplex PCR, while the TCRdb copy is restricted to in-frame clones and leaves out a portion. The data hold 130,000 or so clones, with approximately 78% observed a single time. Sequenced sample: PBMCs. The receptors were gathered from a man aged 35-49 years in good health and CMV-seronegative.

This chain connects TRBV7-3 to TRBJ1-1; possible D gene TRBD1, 6 bases. V was cut by 5 bases and J by 7 bases, with 23 bases left in between. The CDR3 loop spans 16 amino acids. The germline CDR1 and CDR2 sequences are SGHTA and FQGTGA. The CDR3 loop reads CASSPQGGGPVGEAFF. CDR3 DNA sequence: TGTGCCAGCAGCCCTCAAGGCGGGGGGCCGGTGGGTGAAGCTTTCTTT.

The CDR3 loop reads CATKDRGGEKLFF. The CDR3 nucleotides read TGTGCCACTAAGGACAGGGGTGGAGAAAAACTGTTTTTT. V usage is TRBV2 and J usage is TRBJ1-4; 9 nucleotides line up with TRBD1. Germline V gives CDR1 SNHLY, CDR2 FYNNEI. This CDR3 has 13 residues. Trimming removed 10 bases from V and 8 bases from J; junction bases left unmatched: 8.